The 10 T cell receptor beta chains reported below all come from one sample, sequenced in a study of blood T cell repertoires in COVID-19. Repertoires were generated with immunoSEQ multiplex PCR, while TCRdb's copy carries only in-frame clones and drops some. This table holds around 130,000 clones, around three quarters found once. Sequences were obtained from peripheral blood. The origin of the receptors is a man in his sixties with active or convalescent COVID-19.

In DNA form, the CDR3 reads TGTGCCAGCAGCTCCCGGACTAGCGGGAGTGATGAGACCCAGTACTTC. This codes for CASSSRTSGSDETQYF. This chain uses TRBV5-4 with TRBJ2-5; 13 bases are a match to TRBD2. J lost 5 bases, V lost 3 bases, and 7 bases had no gene match. Germline CDR1 and CDR2: SGHNT and YYREEE (reference sequence). This CDR3 spans 16 amino acids.

The chain joins TRBV28 to TRBJ2-1; perhaps TRBD1 as D (6 bases). The CDR3 totals 17 residues. The V gene's germline CDR1 is MDHEN and CDR2 SYDVKM. Trimming pared 5 bases from V and 10 bases from J, leaving 27 bases between. CDR3 protein: CASSPPFGVGAVGEQFF. The CDR3 nucleotides are TGTGCCAGCAGTCCTCCTTTTGGGGTGGGGGCGGTGGGGGAGCAGTTCTTC.

The rearrangement links TRBV6-6 to TRBJ1-1, with 7 bases matching TRBD1. The junction had 7 bases not matched to a gene; V was cut back by 2 bases and J by 1 base. The CDR3 runs to 16 residues. Per germline, CDR1 MNHNY and CDR2 SVGAGI (reference sequence). CDR3 region: CASSYLIRTGNTEAFF. The CDR3 DNA follows: TGTGCCAGCAGTTACCTCATTAGGACAGGGAACACTGAAGCTTTCTTT.

The CDR3 DNA sequence: TGTGCCAGCAGTTACGCGCGGGACGGAGAGACCCAGTACTTC. This encodes CASSYARDGETQYF. The chain combines TRBV6-5 with TRBJ2-5; tentatively, D is TRBD2 (6 bases). With 2 bases removed from V and 4 bases from J, the gap between germline ends came to 11 bases. CDR1 is MNHEY and CDR2 is SVGAGI in the germline V gene. The CDR3 spans 14 residues.

V gene TRBV7-8 combines with J gene TRBJ2-5; D is ambiguous. CDR1 and CDR2 from the germline V gene are SGHVS and FQNEAQ. The CDR3 contains 13 residues. Trimming pared 3 bases from V and 2 bases from J, leaving 7 bases between. The CDR3 reads CASSFYQQETQYF. CDR3 sequence (DNA): TGTGCCAGCAGCTTCTACCAACAAGAGACCCAGTACTTC.

The chain has TRBV5-4 and TRBJ2-1; possible D gene TRBD2, 6 bases. Germline lookup yields CDR1 SGHNT and CDR2 YYREEE (reference sequence). Trimming pared 3 bases from V and 6 bases from J, leaving 16 bases between. The CDR3 spans 15 residues. CDR3 sequence (DNA): TGTGCCAGCAGCTCGAGACAGACTAGATCCAATGAGCAGTTCTTC. It yields the protein CASSSRQTRSNEQFF.

The chain combines TRBV6-5 with TRBJ2-2; 10 positions match TRBD1. Germline values: CDR1 MNHEY, CDR2 SVGAGI. The CDR3 has 15 residues. The J segment lost 5 bases and the V segment lost 5 bases, leaving 5 bases of the junction unmatched. Here the CDR3 reads CASSTGQGITGELFF. CDR3 coding DNA: TGTGCCAGCAGTACGGGACAGGGGATTACCGGGGAGCTGTTTTTT.

J is TRBJ1-1 and V is TRBV18; 11 bases line up with TRBD1. The germline CDR1 and CDR2 sequences are KGHSH and LQKENI. The CDR3 covers 17 residues. Unmatched junction bases numbered 11, after V lost 3 bases and J lost 5 bases. CDR3 nucleotides: TGTGCCAGCTCACCCTTCTGGACAGGGGGCGCGGGTACTGAAGCTTTCTTT. This sequence encodes CASSPFWTGGAGTEAFF.

V usage is TRBV3-1 (or the pseudogene TRBV3-2) and J usage is TRBJ2-2; a weak D match, TRBD2 (5 bases). CDR1 LGHDT and CDR2 YNNKEL come from the germline V gene (reference sequence). V lost 4 bases and J lost 6, with 9 bases in between. The CDR3 totals 13 residues. The CDR3 nucleotides are TGTGCCAGCAGCCGGGGTAGCGCCGGGGAGCTGTTTTTT. As protein: CASSRGSAGELFF.

The chain links TRBV28 to TRBJ1-2; 8 nucleotides match TRBD1. The CDR3 is 14 amino acids. V lost 7 bases to trimming and J lost 5 bases; unmatched junction nucleotides: 9. Germline CDR1 is MDHEN and CDR2 is SYDVKM. Here the CDR3 reads CASTPGRGHYGYTF. CDR3 DNA: TGTGCCAGCACCCCGGGCAGGGGGCATTATGGCTACACCTTC.